Below, 27 T cell receptor beta chains from the same sample are listed, as sequenced in a study of shared clonotypes between healthy human individuals (dated by TCRdb to the early 2020s). Library preparation used the immunoSEQ multiplex PCR assay. This is the immuneACCESS table as TCRdb keeps it, with only in-frame sequences that have V and J called. A part of the clones is gone; compared with another copy, unresolved V genes explain less than half, and the rest is unexplained. The sample data list fewer than 2.5 million clones, and approximately 93% of these were observed just once. The biggest ten clones account for 0.36% of the sample. The sample was naive CD4+ T cells from PBMCs. The meaning of the sample's cell subset or site label: CD45RA+ positively selected. The receptors stem from a young man in good health. Some clones in this sample may be carry-over from other donors' samples.

This rearrangement joins TRBV28 to TRBJ2-7; 10 bases are shared with TRBD2. The germline gives CDR1 MDHEN, CDR2 SYDVKM. Trimming cost V 1 base and J 0 bases; bases outside gene matches: 12. The length of the CDR3 is 19 residues. The CDR3 loop is CASSLFWPSGRMSSYEQYF. DNA of the CDR3: TGTGCCAGCAGTTTATTTTGGCCTAGCGGGAGAATGAGCTCCTACGAGCAGTACTTC.

The rearrangement uses TRBV11-3 and TRBJ2-5; D might be TRBD2 (6 bases). Per germline, CDR1 SGHNT and CDR2 YENEEA. CDR3 length equals 12 residues. The ends were cut back, 7 bases at V and 5 bases at J, with 11 bases in the middle. The CDR3 nucleotides are TGTGCCAGCACCACGGCGGGGGAGACCCAGTACTTC. As protein: CASTTAGETQYF.

V is TRBV28 and J is TRBJ2-4, with TRBD2 matching over 8 bases. Per germline, CDR1 MDHEN and CDR2 SYDVKM. The J segment lost 1 base and the V segment lost 10 bases, leaving 18 bases of the junction unmatched. The CDR3 is made up of 18 amino acids. The CDR3 bases are TGTGCCACCAAGCCAACGGGACTAGTGCTTGAGGCCAAAAACATTCAGTACTTC. Translating gives CATKPTGLVLEAKNIQYF.

The V gene is TRBV29-1, the J gene TRBJ2-3, with a weak D call TRBD1 (6 bases). The V gene's germline CDR1 is SQVTM and CDR2 ANQGSEA. Deletions cut 7 bases from V and 0 bases from J, with 11 bases between. The CDR3 is made up of 13 amino acids. CDR3 residues: CSGKTGSTDTQYF. The CDR3 nucleotides are TGCAGCGGTAAAACAGGGAGCACAGATACGCAGTATTTT.

The gene calls are TRBV21-1 and TRBJ2-7; the DNA was not compared with TRBD1, the D call given in the table. TRBV21-1 is a listed pseudogene. This CDR3 comprises 21 residues. The CDR3 DNA follows: TGTGCCAGCAGCAAACCAGTTGGGGGGACAGGGGCGGCTAGCGGAACCTACGAGCAGTACTTC. This sequence encodes CASSKPVGGTGAASGTYEQYF.

The chain couples TRBV19 to TRBJ1-4, with D hard to call. Trimming shortened V by 5 bases and J by 3 bases, and 13 bases separated the two germline ends. Germline V gene sequence: CDR1 LNHDA, CDR2 SQIVND (reference sequence). The CDR3 is made up of 15 amino acids. As DNA, the CDR3 is TGTGCCAGTAGTGATCCCCCTCGCTCTAATGAAAAACTGTTTTTT. Amino acids: CASSDPPRSNEKLFF. The full variable domain, rest sourced from reference TRBV19 and TRBJ1-4, is DGGITQSPKYLFRKEGQNVTLSCEQNLNHDAMYWYRQDPGQGLRLIYYSQIVNDFQKGDIAEGYSVSREKKESFPLTVTSAQKNPTAFYLCASSDPPRSNEKLFFGSGTQLSVL.

The chain joins TRBV6-5 to TRBJ2-7, with 10 bases aligning to TRBD2. The germline V gene has CDR1 MNHEY and CDR2 SVGAGI. The CDR3 contains 15 residues. The V gene end was trimmed by 5 bases and the J gene end by 3 bases; junction bases not matched to a gene: 7. The CDR3 bases are TGTGCCAGCAGTGGCCGGCTAGCGGGAGACTACGAGCAGTACTTC. It encodes CASSGRLAGDYEQYF.

The chain is built from TRBV4-2 and TRBJ2-7; 7 bases agree with TRBD1. Germline CDR1 and CDR2: LGHNA and YNFKEQ. The CDR3 extends over 15 amino acids. The V gene end was trimmed by 1 base and the J gene end by 3 bases; junction bases not matched to a gene: 6. CDR3 nucleotides: TGTGCCAGCAGCCAAGTTCACGGGACAGTCTACGAGCAGTACTTC. Its translation is CASSQVHGTVYEQYF.

The rearrangement links TRBV5-4 to TRBJ2-1; TRBD2 aligns across 8 bases. CDR1 and CDR2 (germline): SGHNT, YYREEE (reference sequence). Trimming took 4 bases from V and 6 from J; bases not matched to a gene: 9. The CDR3 runs 15 residues. CDR3 sequence reads: CASSHSGTIFNEQFF. The CDR3 DNA is TGTGCCAGCAGCCATAGCGGGACGATCTTCAATGAGCAGTTCTTC. Complete variable domain (other parts from reference TRBV5-4 and TRBJ2-1): ETGVTQSPTHLIKTRGQQVTLRCSSQSGHNTVSWYQQALGQGPQFIFQYYREEENGRGNFPPRFSGLQFPNYSSELNVNALELDDSALYLCASSHSGTIFNEQFFGPGTRLTVL.

The chain has TRBV5-5 and TRBJ1-1, with no clear D. The CDR3 sequence is 11 residues long. Germline V lookup: CDR1 SGHKS, CDR2 YYEKEE (reference sequence). The V gene lost 3 bases and the J gene lost 10 bases, with 10 bases spanning the gap. In DNA form, the CDR3 reads TGTGCCAGCAGCTGGGGAGGCGGAGCTTTCTTT. Protein sequence: CASSWGGGAFF.

V usage is TRBV4-2 and J usage is TRBJ2-1; 10 positions match TRBD1. Per the germline V gene, CDR1 is LGHNA and CDR2 is YNFKEQ. Unmatched junction bases numbered 9, after V lost 6 bases and J lost 7 bases. There are 15 residues in the CDR3. In DNA form, the CDR3 reads TGTGCCAGCAGTCGAGGACAGGGGGTTGGGAATGAGCAGTTCTTC. This gives the protein CASSRGQGVGNEQFF.

V and J are TRBV4-1 and TRBJ2-1; 14 nucleotides match TRBD2. Germline lookup yields CDR1 MGHRA and CDR2 YSYEKL. The CDR3 totals 19 residues. V shed 3 bases, J shed 0 bases, and the junction held 7 bases outside the gene matches. The CDR3 sequence: CASSQTIGTSGSSYNEQFF. CDR3 nucleotides: TGCGCCAGCAGCCAGACGATTGGGACTAGCGGGAGCTCCTACAATGAGCAGTTCTTC.

The rearrangement links TRBV5-5 to TRBJ1-2; tentatively, D is TRBD1 (6 bases). CDR3 length: 13 residues. Trimming stripped 4 bases from V and 8 bases from J, with 15 bases between. Germline values: CDR1 SGHKS, CDR2 YYEKEE (reference sequence). CDR3 in amino acids: CASSPGTQYGYTF. The CDR3 DNA sequence: TGTGCCAGCAGCCCCGGGACACAGTACGGCTACACCTTC.

This sequence joins TRBV7-2 and TRBJ2-7; maybe TRBD1 (7 bases). Germline CDR1 reads SGHTA; CDR2 reads FQGNSA. V lost 5 bases and J lost 4, with 18 bases in between. The CDR3 sequence is 15 residues long. In nucleotides, the CDR3 is TGTGCCAGCAGCGCCTCCGGGGGACAGACGTACGAGCAGTACTTC. It specifies CASSASGGQTYEQYF.

This rearrangement joins TRBV7-6 to TRBJ2-3; 12 nucleotides line up with TRBD1. This CDR3 is 16 amino acids long. V lost 5 bases to trimming and J lost 3 bases; unmatched junction nucleotides: 6. Germline CDR1 reads SGHVS; CDR2 reads FNYEAQ. The CDR3 nucleotides read TGTGCCAGCAGCCGGGACAGGGGGCGGTGGACAGATACGCAGTATTTT. The encoded protein is CASSRDRGRWTDTQYF.

The CDR3 DNA follows: TGTGCCAGCAACTCTAACTCCGGACAGGGTGAACTGTTTTTT. It is translated as CASNSNSGQGELFF. The chain carries TRBV6-5 and TRBJ1-4, with TRBD1 identical over 8 bases. The CDR3 is 14 amino acids. Germline V gene data show CDR1 as MNHEY and CDR2 as SVGAGI. J was trimmed by 12 bases and V by 7 bases; bases with no gene match: 13.

The chain links TRBV7-2 to TRBJ2-4; 7 bases are a match to TRBD2. This CDR3 spans 15 amino acids. V was clipped by 1 base and J by 5 bases; unmatched bases: 5. Per germline, CDR1 SGHTA and CDR2 FQGNSA. CDR3 sequence reads: CASSLVWAGENIQYF. CDR3 in DNA: TGTGCCAGCAGCTTAGTGTGGGCGGGGGAAAACATTCAGTACTTC.

The rearrangement joins TRBV19 to TRBJ2-6, with D possibly being TRBD1 (5 bases). This CDR3 spans 17 amino acids. Trimming shortened V by 6 bases and J by 0 bases, and 15 bases separated the two germline ends. Germline lookup yields CDR1 LNHDA and CDR2 SQIVND (reference sequence). The CDR3 is CASSRKTGHSGANVLTF. The CDR3 DNA follows: TGTGCCAGTAGCCGTAAAACAGGACACTCTGGGGCCAACGTCCTGACTTTC.

The genes are TRBV2 and TRBJ1-2; a weak D match, TRBD1 (6 bases). The CDR3 loop spans 14 amino acids. Germline V gene lookup returns CDR1 SNHLY and CDR2 FYNNEI. Trimming pared 3 bases from V and 8 bases from J, leaving 16 bases between. This chain's CDR3 is CASSEEGTGGGYTF. CDR3 in DNA: TGTGCCAGCAGTGAGGAGGGGACTGGGGGCGGCTACACCTTC. The complete variable domain, with remaining parts taken from reference TRBV2 and TRBJ1-2, reads EPEVTQTPSHQVTQMGQEVILRCVPISNHLYFYWYRQILGQKVEFLVSFYNNEISEKSEIFDDQFSVERPDGSNFTLKIRSTKLEDSAMYFCASSEEGTGGGYTFGSGTRLTVV.

The chain joins TRBV9 to TRBJ2-1; either TRBD1 or TRBD2 may fit D (5 bases each). Germline-derived CDR1 and CDR2 are SGDLS and YYNGEE. The CDR3 has 14 residues. V was cut by 1 base and J by 3 bases, with 8 bases left in between. The CDR3 bases are TGTGCCAGCAGCGTACTGGGGGACTACAATGAGCAGTTCTTC. It codes for CASSVLGDYNEQFF. Full variable domain (missing parts from reference TRBV9 and TRBJ2-1): DSGVTQTPKHLITATGQRVTLRCSPRSGDLSVYWYQQSLDQGLQFLIQYYNGEERAKGNILERFSAQQFPDLHSELNLSSLELGDSALYFCASSVLGDYNEQFFGPGTRLTVL.

The chain has TRBV28 and TRBJ1-4; a weak D match, TRBD1 (5 bases). Trimming cost V 8 bases and J 0 bases, with 16 bases left between them. The germline gives CDR1 MDHEN, CDR2 SYDVKM. CDR3 length: 16 amino acids. The CDR3 coding sequence is TGTGCCAGCGGGAGGACGGGACGGGCAACTAATGAAAAACTGTTTTTT. It codes for CASGRTGRATNEKLFF.

This chain joins TRBV6-5 and TRBJ2-7, with a possible D match to TRBD2 (5 bases). Trimming pared 5 bases from V and 7 bases from J, leaving 12 bases between. Germline CDR1 MNHEY, CDR2 SVGAGI. The CDR3 has 12 amino acids. The CDR3 DNA follows: TGTGCCAGCAGTGGAGGACCCTGGGAGCAGTACTTC. Its translation is CASSGGPWEQYF.

The chain is built from TRBV9 and TRBJ1-1, with D uncertain. This CDR3 is built from 13 residues. V was cut by 3 bases and J by 1 base, with 7 bases left in between. Germline CDR1 and CDR2: SGDLS and YYNGEE. CDR3 loop: CASSETRNTEAFF. The CDR3 bases are TGTGCCAGCAGCGAGACACGGAACACTGAAGCTTTCTTT.

This chain connects TRBV11-1 to TRBJ2-7; TRBD2 matches 12 bases. CDR1 SGHAT and CDR2 FQDESV come from the germline V gene (reference sequence). The CDR3 runs to 16 residues. The V segment lost 5 bases and the J segment 0 bases; nucleotides outside the gene matches: 5. The CDR3 sequence is CASSQLAGGPSYEQYF. DNA of the CDR3: TGTGCCAGCAGCCAGCTAGCGGGAGGGCCCTCCTACGAGCAGTACTTC.

As concerns this clone: At one end, the junction sequence differs from germline, possibly due to a read error. The chain joins TRBV7-8 to TRBJ1-3; D uncertain. This CDR3 is built from 13 residues. The germline gives CDR1 SGHVS, CDR2 FQNEAQ. This chain's CDR3 is CASSLDPGNTIYF. The DNA of the CDR3 is TGTGCCAGCAGTTTAGACCCCGGAAACACCATATATTTT.

The CDR3 DNA sequence: TGTGCCAGCAGCTCAGTCGACAGGGGAATATCGGGAAACACCATATATTTT. As protein: CASSSVDRGISGNTIYF. V and J are TRBV7-9 and TRBJ1-3, with TRBD1 matching 8 bases. The CDR3 spans 17 residues. Looked up from germline, CDR1 is SEHNR and CDR2 is FQNEAQ (reference sequence). The V segment lost 4 bases and the J segment 4 bases; nucleotides outside the gene matches: 12.

The chain links TRBV7-3 to TRBJ2-1; 8 nucleotides align to TRBD2. V shed 4 bases, J shed 6 bases, and the junction held 8 bases outside the gene matches. This CDR3 is built from 15 residues. Looked up from germline, CDR1 is SGHTA and CDR2 is FQGTGA. The CDR3 region is CASSYTSGGGNEQFF. The CDR3 DNA is TGTGCCAGCAGCTATACTAGCGGTGGGGGCAATGAGCAGTTCTTC. Combining the CDR3 with reference TRBV7-3 and TRBJ2-1 gives the whole variable domain GAGVSQTPSNKVTEKGKYVELRCDPISGHTALYWYRQSLGQGPEFLIYFQGTGAADDSGLPNDRFFAVRPEGSVSTLKIQRTERGDSAVYLCASSYTSGGGNEQFFGPGTRLTVL.